Below, 23 T cell receptor beta chains from the same sample are listed, as sequenced in a study of cytomegalovirus exposure and HLA in healthy donors. PCR was performed using 60 Vbeta and 13 Jbeta primers. Profiling relied on immunoSEQ multiplex PCR, and the TCRdb table lists in-frame clones only, not all of them. Here the sample spans about 150,000 clones, 65% to 85% being singletons. Source material: PBMCs. Receptors were obtained from a male donor in good health and CMV-seropositive.

The CDR3 DNA reads as TGTGCCAGCAGTCGGACAGGGGAAGCCTACGAGCAGTACTTC. Its translation is CASSRTGEAYEQYF. The rearrangement links TRBV28 to TRBJ2-7, with TRBD1 matching over 9 bases. The CDR3 extends over 14 amino acids. The germline gives CDR1 MDHEN, CDR2 SYDVKM. Trimming took 5 bases from V and 2 from J; bases not matched to a gene: 4.

The V gene is TRBV27, the J gene TRBJ2-4; TRBD1 agrees at 7 bases. Germline CDR1 MNHEY, CDR2 SMNVEV (reference sequence). This CDR3 is built from 15 residues. V lost 6 bases and J lost 3; bases outside the gene matches: 8. Written as DNA, the CDR3 is TGTGCCAGCAGATTGACAGGGTCGGGCAAAAACATTCAGTACTTC. This sequence encodes CASRLTGSGKNIQYF.

The chain employs TRBV4-1 and TRBJ1-1, with D possibly being TRBD1 (6 bases). CDR1 is MGHRA and CDR2 is YSYEKL in the germline V gene. V lost 1 base to trimming and J lost 8 bases, with 17 bases between them. The CDR3 runs 15 residues. This chain's CDR3 is CASSQGEPGHLEAFF. The CDR3 coding sequence is TGCGCCAGCAGCCAAGGGGAACCGGGACACTTAGAAGCTTTCTTT.

On this clone itself: Mismatch with germline at one junction end may stem from a read error. The V gene is TRBV10-3, the J gene TRBJ1-3; weak D call: TRBD1 (5 bases). This CDR3 comprises 13 residues. Germline V gives CDR1 ENHRY, CDR2 SYGVKD. The CDR3 sequence is CAISDTQGHTIHF. The CDR3 nucleotides are TGTGCCATCAGTGATACCCAAGGACACACCATACATTTT.

This chain links TRBV18 with TRBJ2-7; D might be TRBD2 (5 bases). The CDR3 contains 15 residues. Per the germline V gene, CDR1 is KGHSH and CDR2 is LQKENI. Between the trimmed V and J ends, which lost 6 bases and 1 base, there was a span of 16 bases. The CDR3 here is CASSPDIGESYEQYF. The CDR3 nucleotides are TGTGCCAGCTCGCCCGATATCGGGGAGTCCTACGAGCAGTACTTC.

V and J are TRBV7-2 and TRBJ1-5, with D maybe TRBD1 (6 bases). With 2 bases removed from V and 4 bases from J, the gap between germline ends came to 9 bases. The CDR3 spans 14 residues. The germline CDR1 and CDR2 sequences are SGHTA and FQGNSA. CDR3 DNA: TGTGCCAGCAGCTTACAGGGGTCGAATCAGCCCCAGCATTTT. Its protein product is CASSLQGSNQPQHF.

The chain employs TRBV4-2 and TRBJ2-1; the D gene is possibly TRBD2 (6 bases). The germline CDR1 and CDR2 sequences are LGHNA and YNFKEQ. Trimming shortened V by 0 bases and J by 4 bases, and 13 bases separated the two germline ends. CDR3 length: 16 amino acids. The CDR3 region is CASSQEAGLRYNEQFF. Written as DNA, the CDR3 is TGTGCCAGCAGCCAAGAGGCTGGACTAAGGTACAATGAGCAGTTCTTC.

The chain couples TRBV9 to TRBJ2-6; 7 nucleotides line up with TRBD2. CDR3 length: 18 amino acids. Germline V gene sequence: CDR1 SGDLS, CDR2 YYNGEE. Trimming took 1 base from V and 1 from J; bases not matched to a gene: 8. CDR3 in DNA: TGTGCCAGCAGCGTATCGGCAGGGACTACTTCTGGGGCCAACGTCCTGACTTTC. This codes for CASSVSAGTTSGANVLTF.

Concerning this clone itself: Relative to the germline gene, one junction end is altered; a read error may explain this. The rearrangement uses TRBV7-9 and TRBJ1-4; 8 nucleotides match TRBD1. This CDR3 has 15 amino acids. CDR1 is SEHNR and CDR2 is FQNEAQ in the germline V gene (reference sequence). The CDR3 is CSSSPTGATNEKLFF. Written as DNA, the CDR3 is TGTTCCAGCAGCCCGACAGGGGCAACTAATGAAAAACTGTTTTTT.

V gene TRBV29-1 combines with J gene TRBJ1-2, with D perhaps TRBD1 (5 bases). Looked up from germline, CDR1 is SQVTM and CDR2 is ANQGSEA. CDR3 length equals 11 residues. V was cut by 7 bases and J by 2 bases, with 8 bases left in between. This CDR3 is CSDQGNYGYTF. CDR3 DNA: TGCAGCGATCAGGGAAACTATGGCTACACCTTC.

V gene TRBV4-2 combines with J gene TRBJ2-5; tentative D call: TRBD2 (6 bases). Germline V gene lookup returns CDR1 LGHNA and CDR2 YNFKEQ. V was trimmed by 1 base and J by 4 bases, leaving 16 bases between them. The CDR3 runs to 16 residues. DNA for the CDR3: TGTGCCAGCAGCCAAGGGCGGGGCCTCCACCGAGAGACCCAGTACTTC. Translated, it gives CASSQGRGLHRETQYF.

The chain carries TRBV14 and TRBJ2-3, with D possibly matching TRBD1 (8 bases). Germline V gives CDR1 SGHDN, CDR2 FVKESK. The CDR3 sequence is 15 residues long. V dropped 2 bases and J dropped 4 bases, with 13 bases sitting between them. The CDR3 reads CASSQITGGADTQYF. The CDR3 nucleotides are TGTGCCAGCAGCCAAATTACAGGGGGGGCAGATACGCAGTATTTT.

V usage is TRBV6-6 and J usage is TRBJ2-3, with 7 bases identical to TRBD1. Looked up from germline, CDR1 is MNHNY and CDR2 is SVGAGI (reference sequence). The CDR3 is 15 amino acids. The J segment lost 2 bases and the V segment lost 4 bases, leaving 6 bases of the junction unmatched. The CDR3 loop is CASSSRDSFTDTQYF. The CDR3 DNA is TGTGCCAGCAGTTCCCGGGACAGCTTCACAGATACGCAGTATTTT.

V and J are TRBV7-2 and TRBJ2-6; 12 nucleotides align to TRBD2. Germline trimming cut 2 bases from V and 0 bases from J; bases unmatched to any gene: 5. There are 19 residues in the CDR3. The germline V gene encodes CDR1 SGHTA and CDR2 FQGNSA. In DNA, the CDR3 is TGTACCAGCAGCTTAATGGCTAGCGGGGGGGCCTCTGGGGCCAACGTCCTGACTTTC. It encodes CTSSLMASGGASGANVLTF.

Here the CDR3 DNA reads TGTGCCAGCAGCTTGAAGGGCAGGGCGACCCAGTACTTC. Translation gives CASSLKGRATQYF. J is TRBJ2-5 and V is TRBV11-3; the D gene is possibly TRBD1 (5 bases). Trimming took 3 bases from V and 7 from J, leaving 12 bases between them. In germline, CDR1 is SGHNT, CDR2 YENEEA. The CDR3 sequence is 13 residues long.

The chain uses TRBV15 and TRBJ2-7; D remains ambiguous. The length of the CDR3 is 13 residues. V was pared by 0 bases and J by 3 bases, with 6 bases between. Germline CDR1 and CDR2: LNHNV and YYDKDF (reference sequence). CDR3 sequence: CATSRDQYYEQYF. In DNA, the CDR3 is TGTGCCACCAGCAGAGATCAGTACTACGAGCAGTACTTC.

In this sample, this clone turned up once. The chain recombines TRBV27 with TRBJ2-7; 9 bases are a match to TRBD2. Trimming removed 7 bases from V and 1 base from J; junction bases left unmatched: 8. The CDR3 has 15 amino acids. Germline CDR1 MNHEY, CDR2 SMNVEV (reference sequence). The CDR3 DNA follows: TGTGCCAGCAAGAGGGGACTAGCAGCATCCTACGAGCAGTACTTC. Translation gives CASKRGLAASYEQYF.

This clone was seen at least ten times. Distinct nucleotide sequences in the sample also encode this CDR3. The rearrangement joins TRBV7-2 to TRBJ1-1; 9 nucleotides line up with TRBD1. The trim removed 4 bases at V and 1 base at J, leaving 4 bases unmatched. The germline gives CDR1 SGHTA, CDR2 FQGNSA. The length of the CDR3 is 15 residues. The CDR3 DNA reads TGTGCCAGCAGCTGGGCGGGACAGGGGAACACTGAAGCTTTCTTT. Translation: CASSWAGQGNTEAFF. The full variable domain, its missing parts supplied by reference TRBV7-2 and TRBJ1-1, is GAGVSQSPSNKVTEKGKDVELRCDPISGHTALYWYRQSLGQGLEFLIYFQGNSAPDKSGLPSDRFSAERTGGSVSTLTIQRTQQEDSAVYLCASSWAGQGNTEAFFGQGTRLTVV.

This clone came up a few times. The J gene is TRBJ2-7, the V gene TRBV11-2, with D possibly TRBD1 on 7 matching bases. From germline, CDR1 is SGHAT and CDR2 FQNNGV. Between the trimmed V and J ends, which lost 3 bases and 4 bases, there was a span of 16 bases. The CDR3 is made up of 15 amino acids. The CDR3 DNA is TGTGCCAGCAGCTTTGGTTATTCAGGGGGGTACGAGCAGTACTTC. This gives the protein CASSFGYSGGYEQYF.

The chain joins TRBV7-9 to TRBJ1-3; D not certain. This CDR3 contains 16 residues. The V end was cut by 4 bases, the J end by 1 base, with 14 bases between. Germline loops: CDR1 SEHNR, CDR2 FQNEAQ (reference sequence). Here the CDR3 DNA reads TGTGCCAGCAGCTCCTACCTCAGGAATTCTGGAAACACCATATATTTT. Its translation is CASSSYLRNSGNTIYF.

This sequence joins TRBV7-9 and TRBJ1-2, with unresolved D. The CDR3 spans 11 residues. V lost 4 bases to trimming and J lost 10 bases, with 10 bases between them. Germline V gene sequence: CDR1 SEHNR, CDR2 FQNEAQ (reference sequence). The CDR3 DNA reads as TGTGCCAGCAGCTCCGCCCGCGACTACACCTTC. This sequence encodes CASSSARDYTF.

V gene TRBV5-1 combines with J gene TRBJ1-1, with a weak D call TRBD1 (6 bases). Germline-derived CDR1 and CDR2 are SGHRS and YFSETQ. Trimming removed 2 bases at V and 1 base at J, with 9 bases between. This CDR3 has 14 amino acids. In DNA form, the CDR3 reads TGCGCCAGCAGCTTCCGGGACACGAACACTGAAGCTTTCTTT. It is translated as CASSFRDTNTEAFF.

The chain uses TRBV7-8 and TRBJ1-1, with 10 bases fitting TRBD1. CDR1 is SGHVS, CDR2 FQNEAQ, per germline. The CDR3 totals 16 residues. V gave up 3 bases and J gave up 2 bases; unmatched junction bases: 6. The CDR3 loop is CASSFPRTGGNTEAFF. CDR3 DNA: TGTGCCAGCAGCTTTCCCAGGACAGGGGGTAACACTGAAGCTTTCTTT.